The 6 T cell receptor beta chains presented below share a single source sample, sequenced in a study of CD8 T cells in ankylosing spondylitis. TCRdb reprocessed the 5' RACE reads via MiXCR and lists one record per CDR3 protein. The table includes roughly 26,000 distinct CDR3 sequences, over 10% detected once. The sequenced sample consisted of blood. The receptors shown here come from a male donor with ankylosing spondylitis or in good health (not recorded which).

The genes are TRBV5-5 and TRBJ2-7; 8 nucleotides agree with TRBD1. The germline V gene has CDR1 SGHKS and CDR2 YYEKEE (reference sequence). The CDR3 runs 15 residues. V dropped 0 bases and J dropped 2; count of bases not matched to a gene: 4. CDR3 residues: CASSLAGGPTYEQYF. The CDR3 nucleotides are TGTGCCAGCAGCTTGGCAGGGGGCCCTACCTACGAGCAGTACTTC.

This clonotype was detected a few times. The V call is TRBV6-2 or TRBV6-3, the J call TRBJ2-1, with D possibly TRBD2 on 6 matching bases. The V end was cut by 0 bases, the J end by 4 bases, with 10 bases between. Germline CDR1 reads MNHEY; CDR2 reads SVGEGT. The CDR3 loop spans 15 amino acids. The CDR3 sequence: CASSYSSGAYNEQFF. CDR3 nucleotide sequence: TGTGCCAGCAGTTACTCTTCGGGAGCTTACAATGAGCAGTTCTTC.

This clonotype was counted a few times. The chain carries TRBV10-3 and TRBJ2-2; D perhaps matches TRBD2 (5 bases). CDR3 length: 16 amino acids. The V end was cut by 6 bases, the J end by 2 bases, with 16 bases between. Germline V lookup: CDR1 ENHRY, CDR2 SYGVKD. CDR3 in amino acids: CAISRRPGTNTGELFF. The CDR3 nucleotides are TGTGCCATCAGCCGCCGCCCGGGAACTAACACCGGGGAGCTGTTTTTT.

The sample holds many counts of this clonotype. This sequence joins TRBV7-9 and TRBJ2-7; a weak D match, TRBD1 (5 bases). This CDR3 has 14 amino acids. Trimming took off 8 bases at V and 3 bases at J, with 17 bases between the two ends. Germline loops: CDR1 SEHNR, CDR2 FQNEAQ (reference sequence). CDR3 region: CASGPGYRDYEQYF. CDR3 sequence (DNA): TGTGCCAGCGGACCAGGGTATAGAGACTACGAGCAGTACTTC.

This clonotype has more than one count but fewer than ten. V usage is TRBV7-2 and J usage is TRBJ2-7; possibly TRBD1 for D (5 bases). Trimming removed 1 base from V and 2 bases from J, with 9 bases in between. CDR1 SGHTA and CDR2 FQGNSA come from the germline V gene. This CDR3 is built from 14 residues. CDR3 protein: CASSLDIRAYEQYF. The DNA of the CDR3 is TGTGCCAGCAGCTTAGATATCAGGGCCTACGAGCAGTACTTC.

This clonotype was seen more than once but under ten times. The genes are TRBV6-2 or TRBV6-3 and TRBJ1-5; 9 nucleotides align to TRBD1. Germline trimming cut 5 bases from V and 7 bases from J; bases unmatched to any gene: 12. Per the germline V gene, CDR1 is MNHEY and CDR2 is SVGEGT. This CDR3 spans 16 amino acids. DNA for the CDR3: TGTGCCAGCAGTGACACAGGGGGCGGAATACGACAGCCCCAGCATTTT. Translated, it gives CASSDTGGGIRQPQHF.